The entry that follows covers one TCR beta chain sequence. The data originate from a study of T cells after posttransplantation cyclophosphamide. The protocol was immunoSEQ multiplex PCR, while the TCRdb copy is restricted to in-frame clones and leaves out a portion. Of 10,000 or so clones in the sample, around 83% are singletons; the top ten hold roughly 15%. Busulfan-fludarabine conditioning, marrow transplant, and cyclophosphamide on days +3 and +4 were administered. Trimming stripped 0 bases from V and 7 bases from J, with 8 bases between. The germline V gene has CDR1 SGHRS and CDR2 YFSETQ. CDR3 length: 13 residues.

The clonotype originates from a female patient aged 40 to 55 who received an allogeneic stem cell transplant from a related donor, was CMV-positive, and had no GVHD. The graft donor may have given rise to some T cells. Specimen: PBMCs, collected 1903 days after a stem cell transplant with posttransplant cyclophosphamide. The gene calls are TRBV5-1 and TRBJ2-1, with unresolved D. CDR3 in amino acids: CASSLEWANEQFF. The CDR3 coding sequence is TGCGCCAGCAGCTTGGAGTGGGCGAATGAGCAGTTCTTC. The entire variable domain, with the rest obtained from reference TRBV5-1 and TRBJ2-1, is as follows: KAGVTQTPRYLIKTRGQQVTLSCSPISGHRSVSWYQQTPGQGLQFLFEYFSETQRNKGNFPGRFSGRQFSNSRSEMNVSTLELGDSALYLCASSLEWANEQFFGPGTRLTVL.